This T cell receptor (beta chain) comes out of a study of cytomegalovirus exposure and HLA in healthy donors. Donors came from a validation cohort of 95 to 150 subjects, distinct from the first 666-subject cohort. The data were produced by immunoSEQ multiplex PCR, yet TCRdb's version contains in-frame clones alone and is incomplete. The table has fewer than 200,000 clones, 80% to 90% seen once. This clone has more than one count but fewer than ten. Antigen specificity is unknown. Study observations and caveats: In vitro testing confirmed a few CMV-associated chains as specific for CMV antigens. Reports showed the classifier diagnosing cytomegalovirus status with high specificity and sensitivity.

This TCR was recovered from a woman aged 25 to 39 in good health and CMV-seronegative. The material sequenced was PBMCs.

The CDR3 protein is CASSHQGSYEQYF. Written as DNA, the CDR3 is TGTGCCAGCAGCCATCAGGGGTCCTACGAGCAGTACTTC. The chain recombines TRBV14 with TRBJ2-7, with D perhaps TRBD1 (6 bases). V was cut by 3 bases and J by 1 base, with 7 bases left in between. The CDR3 sequence is 13 residues long. Per the germline V gene, CDR1 is SGHDN and CDR2 is FVKESK. The entire variable domain, with the rest obtained from reference TRBV14 and TRBJ2-7, is as follows: EAGVTQFPSHSVIEKGQTVTLRCDPISGHDNLYWYRRVMGKEIKFLLHFVKESKQDESGMPNNRFLAERTGGTYSTLKVQPAELEDSGVYFCASSHQGSYEQYFGPGTRLTVT.